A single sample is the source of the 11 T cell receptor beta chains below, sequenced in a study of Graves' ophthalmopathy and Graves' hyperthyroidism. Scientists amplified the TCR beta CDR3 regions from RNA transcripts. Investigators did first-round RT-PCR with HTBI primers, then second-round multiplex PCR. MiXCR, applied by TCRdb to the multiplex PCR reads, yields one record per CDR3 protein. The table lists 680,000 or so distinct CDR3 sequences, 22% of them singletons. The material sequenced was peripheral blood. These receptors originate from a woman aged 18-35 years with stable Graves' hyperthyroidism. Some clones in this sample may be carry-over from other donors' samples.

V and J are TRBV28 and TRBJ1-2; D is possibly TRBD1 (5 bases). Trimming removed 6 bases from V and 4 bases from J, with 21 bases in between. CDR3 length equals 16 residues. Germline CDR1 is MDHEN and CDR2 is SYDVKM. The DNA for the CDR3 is TGTGCCAGCAGCCCGTCGGGAGGGGATAAATCCTATGGCTACACCTTC. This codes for CASSPSGGDKSYGYTF.

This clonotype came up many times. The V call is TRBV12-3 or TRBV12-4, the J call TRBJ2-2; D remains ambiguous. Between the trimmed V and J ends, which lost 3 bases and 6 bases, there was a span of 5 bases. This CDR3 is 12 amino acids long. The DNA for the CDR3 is TGTGCCAGCAGTTTTGTATCCGGGGAGCTGTTTTTT. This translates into CASSFVSGELFF.

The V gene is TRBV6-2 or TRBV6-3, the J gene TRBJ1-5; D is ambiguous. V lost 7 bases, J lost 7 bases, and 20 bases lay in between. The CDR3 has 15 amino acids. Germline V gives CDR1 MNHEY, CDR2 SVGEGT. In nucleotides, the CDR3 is TGTGCCAGCAATTCCGCCGGGTCGTTCACCCAGCCCCAGCATTTT. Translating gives CASNSAGSFTQPQHF.

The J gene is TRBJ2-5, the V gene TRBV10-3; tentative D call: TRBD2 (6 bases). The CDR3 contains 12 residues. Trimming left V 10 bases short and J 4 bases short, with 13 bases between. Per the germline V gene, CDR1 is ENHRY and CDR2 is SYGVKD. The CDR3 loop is CATALTRETQYF. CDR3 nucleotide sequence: TGTGCCACGGCATTGACTAGAGAGACCCAGTACTTC.

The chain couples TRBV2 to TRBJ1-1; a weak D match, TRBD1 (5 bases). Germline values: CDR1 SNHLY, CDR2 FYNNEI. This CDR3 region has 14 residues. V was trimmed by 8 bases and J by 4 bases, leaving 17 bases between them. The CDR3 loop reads CASGAGPGSTEAFF. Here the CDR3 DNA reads TGTGCCAGCGGGGCAGGGCCCGGGAGCACTGAAGCTTTCTTT. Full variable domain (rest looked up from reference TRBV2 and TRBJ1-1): EPEVTQTPSHQVTQMGQEVILRCVPISNHLYFYWYRQILGQKVEFLVSFYNNEISEKSEIFDDQFSVERPDGSNFTLKIRSTKLEDSAMYFCASGAGPGSTEAFFGQGTRLTVV.

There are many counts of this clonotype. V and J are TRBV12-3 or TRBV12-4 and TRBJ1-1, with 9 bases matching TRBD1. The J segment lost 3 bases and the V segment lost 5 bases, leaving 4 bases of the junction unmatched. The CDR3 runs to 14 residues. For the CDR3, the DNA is TGTGCCAGCAGTAGGGACAGGGTATACACTGAAGCTTTCTTT. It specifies CASSRDRVYTEAFF.

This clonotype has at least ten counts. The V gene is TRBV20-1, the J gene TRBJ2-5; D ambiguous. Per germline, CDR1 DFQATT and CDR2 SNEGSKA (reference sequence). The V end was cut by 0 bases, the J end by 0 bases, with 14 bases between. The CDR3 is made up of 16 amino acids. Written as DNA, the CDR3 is TGCAGTGCTAGAGATACTCTGATGCGGTACCAAGAGACCCAGTACTTC. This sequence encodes CSARDTLMRYQETQYF.

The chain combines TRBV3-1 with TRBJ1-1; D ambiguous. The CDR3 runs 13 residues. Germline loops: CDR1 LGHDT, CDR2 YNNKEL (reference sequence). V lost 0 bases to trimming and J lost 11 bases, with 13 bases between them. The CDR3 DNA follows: TGTGCCAGCAGCCAAGACCGGACGCGAGGGGCTTTCTTT. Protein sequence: CASSQDRTRGAFF.

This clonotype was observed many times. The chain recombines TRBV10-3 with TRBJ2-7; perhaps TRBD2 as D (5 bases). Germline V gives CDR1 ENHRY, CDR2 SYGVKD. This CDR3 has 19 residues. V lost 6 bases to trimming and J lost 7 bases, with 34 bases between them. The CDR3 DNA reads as TGTGCCATCAGCCTTGGCCCCTTGGACGGACCGGCGGGTTATGGGGAGCAGTACTTC. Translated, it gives CAISLGPLDGPAGYGEQYF.

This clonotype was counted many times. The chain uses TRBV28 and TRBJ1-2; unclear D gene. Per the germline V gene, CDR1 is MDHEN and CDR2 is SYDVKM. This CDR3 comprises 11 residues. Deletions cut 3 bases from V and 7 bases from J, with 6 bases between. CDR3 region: CASSLASGYTF. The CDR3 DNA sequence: TGTGCCAGCAGTTTGGCGAGTGGCTACACCTTC.

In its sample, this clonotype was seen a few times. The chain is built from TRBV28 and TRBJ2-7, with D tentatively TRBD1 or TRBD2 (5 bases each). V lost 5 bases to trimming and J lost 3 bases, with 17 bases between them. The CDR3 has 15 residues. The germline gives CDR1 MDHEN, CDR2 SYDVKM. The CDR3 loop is CASSPPGRSLYEQYF. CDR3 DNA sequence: TGTGCCAGCAGTCCCCCGGGACGGAGCCTCTACGAGCAGTACTTC.